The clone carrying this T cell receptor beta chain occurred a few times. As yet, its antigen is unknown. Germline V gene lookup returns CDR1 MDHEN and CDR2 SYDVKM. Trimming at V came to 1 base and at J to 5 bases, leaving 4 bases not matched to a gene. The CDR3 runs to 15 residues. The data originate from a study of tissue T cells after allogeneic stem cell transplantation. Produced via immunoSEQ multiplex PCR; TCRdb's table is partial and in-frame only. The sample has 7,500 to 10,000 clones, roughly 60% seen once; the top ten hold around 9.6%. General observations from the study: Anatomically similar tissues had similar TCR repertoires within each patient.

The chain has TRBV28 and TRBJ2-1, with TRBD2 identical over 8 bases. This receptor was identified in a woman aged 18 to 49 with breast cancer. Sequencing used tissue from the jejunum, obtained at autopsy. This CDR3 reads CASSLLGLDDNEQFF. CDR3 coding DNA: TGTGCCAGCAGTTTATTGGGACTAGACGACAATGAGCAGTTCTTC.